This TCR beta chain originates from a study of cytomegalovirus exposure and HLA in healthy donors. CDR1 and CDR2 from the germline V gene are MDHEN and SYDVKM. This CDR3 has 16 amino acids. V was clipped by 2 bases and J by 4 bases; unmatched bases: 9. The PCR employed 60 Vbeta primers together with 13 Jbeta primers. In the authors' workflow: About 83 million unique TCR beta chains, roughly 10 million shared, were counted in a later analysis. The table came from immunoSEQ multiplex PCR; TCRdb's copy has only in-frame clones and leaves some out. V, J and clone size were drawn from that table, and D and trimming were deduced from the DNA. Recorded for this sample: about 210,000 clones.

This chain connects TRBV28 to TRBJ2-7, with TRBD1 matching 9 bases. This receptor was identified in a woman aged 25-40 years in good health and CMV-seropositive. Sequencing was performed on PBMCs. The CDR3 region is CASSLASRDRAYEQYF. The DNA of the CDR3 is TGTGCCAGCAGTTTAGCCTCCCGGGACAGGGCGTACGAGCAGTACTTC.